This T cell receptor (beta chain) was sequenced in a study of T cell responses to AZD1222 COVID-19 vaccine. CDR1 is MNHEY, CDR2 SVGEGT, per germline. The CDR3 has 15 amino acids. The J segment lost 8 bases and the V segment lost 4 bases, leaving 9 bases of the junction unmatched. Data came from immunoSEQ multiplex PCR; TCRdb stores just in-frame clones and leaves some out. The table shows more than 85,000 clones, with over 80% occurring only once. Of note for this clone: Its antigen remains unknown.

Overall study findings and caveats: Seropositive status at baseline applied to only a handful of AZD1222 recipients. Spike-wide vaccine-associated CD4 TCRs dominated at 160-218 and 743-854.

The rearrangement joins TRBV6-2 or TRBV6-3 to TRBJ2-5; 11 bases match TRBD1. The source is an adult in good health. The sequencing here drew on peripheral blood, taken on day 0 of AZD1222 vaccination. The CDR3 here is CASSSPAGTGGTQYF. CDR3 nucleotides: TGTGCCAGCAGTTCCCCCGCCGGGACAGGGGGAACCCAGTACTTC.